The 21 T cell receptor beta chains reported below all come from one sample, sequenced in a study of blood T cell repertoires in COVID-19. Generated by immunoSEQ multiplex PCR, the TCRdb table keeps only in-frame clones and is missing some. This sample has roughly 310,000 clones, with roughly 90% found just once. Sequenced: PBMCs or T cells enriched from blood (not recorded which). The receptors here all came from a man aged 55 to 70 who had recovered from COVID-19.

The chain carries TRBV6-1 and TRBJ1-3, with D hard to call. CDR1 and CDR2 from the germline V gene are MNHNS and SASEGT. This CDR3 is built from 14 residues. V was clipped by 2 bases and J by 8 bases, with 13 bases between them. CDR3 loop: CASSEFGRRDTIYF. CDR3 nucleotides: TGTGCCAGCAGTGAATTCGGGCGGAGGGACACCATATATTTT.

This chain joins TRBV4-2 and TRBJ1-2, with 7 bases matching TRBD1. The length of the CDR3 is 12 residues. V trimming: 4 bases; J trimming: 7 bases; junction bases outside the gene matches: 3. The germline V gene encodes CDR1 LGHNA and CDR2 YNFKEQ. The CDR3 nucleotides are TGTGCCAGCAGCCGGGCAGGGGGTGGCTACACCTTC. Translated, it gives CASSRAGGGYTF.

V and J are TRBV30 and TRBJ1-6; D is unclear. The V end lost 0 bases, the J end lost 10 bases, and 16 bases lay between the germline ends. The CDR3 loop spans 15 amino acids. CDR1 and CDR2 from the germline V gene are GTSNPN and SVGIG (reference sequence). The CDR3, as DNA: TGTGCCTGGAGTGTAGATGGAGCAAAACTGTCACCCCTCCACTTT. Translated, it gives CAWSVDGAKLSPLHF. The variable domain in full, with the rest retrieved from reference TRBV30 and TRBJ1-6, is SQTIHQWPATLVQPVGSPLSLECTVEGTSNPNLYWYRQAAGRGLQLLFYSVGIGQISSEVPQNLSASRPQDRQFILSSKKLLLSDSGFYLCAWSVDGAKLSPLHFGNGTRLTVT.

J is TRBJ1-2 and V is TRBV7-2; 10 positions agree with TRBD1. The CDR3 totals 17 residues. The trim removed 2 bases at V and 7 bases at J, leaving 13 bases unmatched. CDR1 and CDR2 (germline): SGHTA, FQGNSA. DNA for the CDR3: TGTGCCAGCAGCTTAACCTTGACAGGGGGCGCCTTTATTGGCTACACCTTC. Its translation is CASSLTLTGGAFIGYTF.

J is TRBJ1-6 and V is TRBV7-6; 9 bases line up with TRBD1. V was pared by 5 bases and J by 9 bases, with 5 bases of the junction left unmatched. This CDR3 is built from 14 residues. CDR1 is SGHVS and CDR2 is FNYEAQ in the germline V gene. Here the CDR3 DNA reads TGTGCCAGCAGCCCACGGGACAGGGCTTCACCCCTCCACTTT. Translated, it gives CASSPRDRASPLHF.

The rearrangement links TRBV18 to TRBJ2-3; tentatively, D is TRBD1 (6 bases). Germline V lookup: CDR1 KGHSH, CDR2 LQKENI. This CDR3 contains 13 residues. Trimming took off 1 base at V and 6 bases at J, with 8 bases between the two ends. CDR3 sequence reads: CASSPRGPDTQYF. Here the CDR3 DNA reads TGTGCCAGCTCACCACGGGGGCCTGATACGCAGTATTTT.

The chain combines TRBV19 with TRBJ1-5; 7 bases match TRBD1. The CDR3 is 16 amino acids. The V gene end was trimmed by 1 base and the J gene end by 2 bases; junction bases not matched to a gene: 5. Germline V gene data show CDR1 as LNHDA and CDR2 as SQIVND (reference sequence). Written as DNA, the CDR3 is TGTGCCAGTAGTATAGTAGGGGGCGCCGGCAATCAGCCCCAGCATTTT. Protein sequence: CASSIVGGAGNQPQHF. Supplemented by reference TRBV19 and TRBJ1-5, the full variable domain reads DGGITQSPKYLFRKEGQNVTLSCEQNLNHDAMYWYRQDPGQGLRLIYYSQIVNDFQKGDIAEGYSVSREKKESFPLTVTSAQKNPTAFYLCASSIVGGAGNQPQHFGDGTRLSIL.

The V and J genes are TRBV10-3 and TRBJ2-3, with 10 positions matching TRBD1. The CDR3 has 16 residues. CDR1 is ENHRY and CDR2 is SYGVKD in the germline V gene. The V and J ends lost 5 bases and 3 bases, in that order; junction bases with no gene match: 8. The CDR3 nucleotides are TGTGCCATCAGTACCGGGACAGGGGTTTCTACAGATACGCAGTATTTT. This sequence encodes CAISTGTGVSTDTQYF.

The CDR3 coding sequence is TGTGCCAGCAGTTACAAATTGACAGGGGGCTGGACCGGGGAGCTGTTTTTT. This codes for CASSYKLTGGWTGELFF. The rearrangement joins TRBV6-2 or TRBV6-3 to TRBJ2-2; 10 nucleotides match TRBD1. J was trimmed by 5 bases and V by 2 bases; bases with no gene match: 8. The CDR3 runs to 17 residues. Germline V gene sequence: CDR1 MNHEY, CDR2 SVGEGT.

CDR3: CASSPSTVTDEQFF. CDR3 DNA: TGTGCCAGCAGCCCCTCGACTGTTACCGATGAGCAGTTCTTC. This rearrangement joins TRBV7-3 to TRBJ2-1; D call uncertain. V lost 5 bases and J 8 bases, leaving 16 bases between the germline ends. This CDR3 comprises 14 residues. Per the germline V gene, CDR1 is SGHTA and CDR2 is FQGTGA.

This rearrangement joins TRBV5-1 to TRBJ1-5, with D maybe TRBD1 (5 bases). Between the trimmed V and J ends, which lost 7 bases and 0 bases, there was a span of 23 bases. This CDR3 is built from 18 residues. Germline V gene data show CDR1 as SGHRS and CDR2 as YFSETQ. CDR3 sequence reads: CASPCGATERNSNQPQHF. CDR3 DNA sequence: TGCGCCAGCCCGTGCGGGGCGACAGAAAGAAATAGCAATCAGCCCCAGCATTTT.

This chain uses TRBV9 with TRBJ2-5; maybe TRBD2 (6 bases). The germline gives CDR1 SGDLS, CDR2 YYNGEE. CDR3 size: 15 residues. V gave up 1 base and J gave up 4 bases, with 14 bases separating them. This CDR3 reads CASSVQGLTGETQYF. In DNA form, the CDR3 reads TGTGCCAGCAGCGTACAAGGACTAACGGGAGAGACCCAGTACTTC.

As regards this clone: Other nucleotide sequences from this sample produce the same CDR3. The chain couples TRBV9 to TRBJ1-2, with a possible D match to TRBD1 (5 bases). Germline V gives CDR1 SGDLS, CDR2 YYNGEE. The length of the CDR3 is 13 residues. The V end lost 0 bases, the J end lost 6 bases, and 9 bases lay between the germline ends. CDR3 protein: CASSVGGADGYTF. DNA of the CDR3: TGTGCCAGCAGCGTAGGTGGGGCCGATGGCTACACCTTC.

This clone was found once. The chain combines TRBV30 with TRBJ1-4; perhaps TRBD1 as D (6 bases). Trimming shortened V by 3 bases and J by 12 bases, and 11 bases separated the two germline ends. The CDR3 consists of 11 residues. CDR1 and CDR2 (germline): GTSNPN, SVGIG (reference sequence). The CDR3 DNA follows: TGTGCCTGGAGCCCCGGGGGGCAACTGTTTTTT. It codes for CAWSPGGQLFF.

J is TRBJ1-5 and V is TRBV27; D unresolved. Germline CDR1 MNHEY, CDR2 SMNVEV (reference sequence). V was clipped by 5 bases and J by 9 bases, with 14 bases between them. There are 13 residues in the CDR3. CDR3 amino acids: CASSKEPGGPQHF. Written as DNA, the CDR3 is TGTGCCAGCAGTAAAGAACCCGGCGGGCCCCAGCATTTT.

The CDR3 is CASSPVGPDEAFF. The CDR3 DNA follows: TGTGCCAGCAGCCCCGTGGGGCCTGATGAAGCTTTCTTT. The chain couples TRBV7-9 to TRBJ1-1, with D possibly matching TRBD1 (5 bases). The germline V and J ends were trimmed by 5 bases and 7 bases, with 14 bases remaining between them. In germline, CDR1 is SEHNR, CDR2 FQNEAQ (reference sequence). The CDR3 runs to 13 residues.

In its sample, this clone was seen once. The rearrangement joins TRBV11-3 to TRBJ2-4; 10 nucleotides line up with TRBD1. Looked up from germline, CDR1 is SGHNT and CDR2 is YENEEA. The CDR3 loop spans 14 amino acids. After removal of 5 bases from V and 4 bases from J, the junction contained 2 bases not matched to a gene. As DNA, the CDR3 is TGTGCCAGCAGCCGACAGGGGGCGAAAAACATTCAGTACTTC. The encoded protein is CASSRQGAKNIQYF. Drawing the rest from reference TRBV11-3 and TRBJ2-4, the complete variable domain is EAGVVQSPRYKIIEKKQPVAFWCNPISGHNTLYWYLQNLGQGPELLIRYENEEAVDDSQLPKDRFSAERLKGVDSTLKIQPAELGDSAVYLCASSRQGAKNIQYFGAGTRLSVL.

V usage is TRBV3-1 (or the pseudogene TRBV3-2) and J usage is TRBJ1-2, with D perhaps TRBD1 (5 bases). The V end lost 1 base, the J end lost 8 bases, and 14 bases lay between the germline ends. The CDR3 covers 14 residues. Per the germline V gene, CDR1 is LGHDT and CDR2 is YNNKEL (reference sequence). In DNA form, the CDR3 reads TGTGCCAGCAGCCAAGCACGCAGCCAGGGAGGCTACACCTTC. The encoded protein is CASSQARSQGGYTF.

Points on this clone: The same CDR3 can be traced to other DNA sequences in this sample. This chain uses TRBV4-2 with TRBJ1-1; D is uncertain. From germline, CDR1 is LGHNA and CDR2 YNFKEQ. Trimming removed 8 bases at V and 1 base at J, with 11 bases between. This CDR3 region has 13 residues. The CDR3 bases are TGTGCCAGCTCCCGAACTGGGAACACTGAAGCTTTCTTT. This gives the protein CASSRTGNTEAFF.

This chain connects TRBV5-1 to TRBJ2-1, with 9 bases lining up with TRBD2. J was trimmed by 8 bases and V by 4 bases; bases with no gene match: 16. The CDR3 spans 17 residues. The germline CDR1 and CDR2 sequences are SGHRS and YFSETQ. The DNA of the CDR3 is TGCGCCAGCAGCCCGACCGGGGGTAGCGGGAGATGGTATGAGCAGTTCTTC. Translating it yields CASSPTGGSGRWYEQFF.

The chain's CDR3 is CASSLAVGGAETQYF. Here the CDR3 DNA reads TGCGCCAGCAGCTTGGCGGTTGGGGGGGCAGAGACCCAGTACTTC. This chain joins TRBV5-1 and TRBJ2-5; TRBD2 might be the D (7 bases). The CDR3 has 15 residues. Per germline, CDR1 SGHRS and CDR2 YFSETQ. The ends were cut back, 0 bases at V and 4 bases at J, with 13 bases in the middle.